This passage covers 10 T cell receptor beta chains from one sample sequenced in a study of lymphopenia after photon versus proton radiotherapy. The protocol was immunoSEQ multiplex PCR, while the TCRdb copy is restricted to in-frame clones and leaves out a portion. The data hold approximately 65,000 clones, with 75% to 90% observed a single time. The input for sequencing was peripheral blood, taken from a patient treated with proton-based radiotherapy. These receptors all come from an older man with esophageal cancer.

The chain's CDR3 is CASSPSGGAGYTF. The CDR3 nucleotides read TGTGCCAGCTCACCATCGGGAGGAGCTGGCTACACCTTC. V gene TRBV18 combines with J gene TRBJ1-2; D is ambiguous. Germline V gene sequence: CDR1 KGHSH, CDR2 LQKENI. V shed 2 bases and J shed 7 bases, with 11 bases lying between them. This CDR3 comprises 13 residues.

This rearrangement joins TRBV27 to TRBJ2-1, with TRBD2 identical over 7 bases. Per germline, CDR1 MNHEY and CDR2 SMNVEV (reference sequence). V lost 4 bases, J lost 3 bases, and 6 bases stayed unmatched. The CDR3 loop spans 15 amino acids. CDR3 protein: CASSWDGGSYNEQFF. In nucleotides, the CDR3 is TGTGCCAGCAGTTGGGACGGCGGGAGCTACAATGAGCAGTTCTTC.

J is TRBJ2-1 and V is TRBV4-3, with no clear D. Germline lookup yields CDR1 LGHNA and CDR2 YSLEER. The length of the CDR3 is 14 residues. Trimming shortened V by 4 bases and J by 2 bases, and 9 bases separated the two germline ends. CDR3 bases: TGCGCCAGCAGCCCCGTCAGAACCTACAATGAGCAGTTCTTC. This translates into CASSPVRTYNEQFF.

This clone was seen once. This sequence joins TRBV6-6 and TRBJ1-5; D gene uncertain. V was cut by 6 bases and J by 3 bases, with 6 bases left in between. The CDR3 is 12 amino acids. Germline V CDR1 and CDR2: MNHNY, SVGAGI (reference sequence). The CDR3 sequence: CASRDNNQPQHF. CDR3 sequence (DNA): TGTGCCAGCAGGGATAACAATCAGCCCCAGCATTTT.

V is TRBV2 and J is TRBJ2-7; 11 bases agree with TRBD1. V trimming: 7 bases; J trimming: 3 bases; junction bases outside the gene matches: 2. CDR3 length: 13 residues. CDR1 and CDR2 from the germline V gene are SNHLY and FYNNEI. DNA of the CDR3: TGTGCCAGCATTGGGACAGGGGGCTACGAGCAGTACTTC. Translating it yields CASIGTGGYEQYF.

The chain joins TRBV30 to TRBJ2-5; TRBD1 is a possible D gene (6 bases). Germline V gives CDR1 GTSNPN, CDR2 SVGIG (reference sequence). The V gene lost 4 bases and the J gene lost 2 bases, with 14 bases spanning the gap. The CDR3 extends over 14 amino acids. The CDR3 DNA reads as TGTGCCTGGACGACAGGTAGAGGGCAAGAGACCCAGTACTTC. Its protein product is CAWTTGRGQETQYF.

This clone appeared a single time. This rearrangement joins TRBV9 to TRBJ2-2; D is perhaps TRBD1 (5 bases). The length of the CDR3 is 13 residues. Germline assignment: CDR1 SGDLS and CDR2 YYNGEE. V was trimmed by 7 bases and J by 0 bases, leaving 7 bases between them. CDR3 loop: CASQGSNTGELFF. The CDR3 DNA follows: TGTGCCAGCCAGGGTTCGAACACCGGGGAGCTGTTTTTT.

This sequence joins TRBV7-6 and TRBJ2-2; TRBD2 is a possible D gene (6 bases). Germline CDR1 is SGHVS and CDR2 is FNYEAQ. The CDR3 has 18 amino acids. The ends were cut back, 2 bases at V and 2 bases at J, with 18 bases in the middle. CDR3 nucleotide sequence: TGTGCCAGCAGCTTAAGAGTGGGAGGTGGGGTAAACACCGGGGAGCTGTTTTTT. The encoded protein is CASSLRVGGGVNTGELFF.

The chain uses TRBV28 and TRBJ1-1; no clear D gene. This CDR3 spans 12 amino acids. CDR1 and CDR2 (germline): MDHEN, SYDVKM. V lost 2 bases, J lost 1 base, and 2 bases lay in between. The CDR3 bases are TGTGCCAGCAGTTTAGGGAACACTGAAGCTTTCTTT. Translating gives CASSLGNTEAFF.

This clone was observed once. The chain carries TRBV9 and TRBJ1-1, with 7 bases fitting TRBD1. J gave up 3 bases and V 4 bases, and 6 bases lay outside the gene matches. Germline V gene lookup returns CDR1 SGDLS and CDR2 YYNGEE. The CDR3 is 14 amino acids. The chain's CDR3 is CASSPGGDHTEAFF. The CDR3, as DNA: TGTGCCAGCAGCCCAGGGGGGGATCACACTGAAGCTTTCTTT.